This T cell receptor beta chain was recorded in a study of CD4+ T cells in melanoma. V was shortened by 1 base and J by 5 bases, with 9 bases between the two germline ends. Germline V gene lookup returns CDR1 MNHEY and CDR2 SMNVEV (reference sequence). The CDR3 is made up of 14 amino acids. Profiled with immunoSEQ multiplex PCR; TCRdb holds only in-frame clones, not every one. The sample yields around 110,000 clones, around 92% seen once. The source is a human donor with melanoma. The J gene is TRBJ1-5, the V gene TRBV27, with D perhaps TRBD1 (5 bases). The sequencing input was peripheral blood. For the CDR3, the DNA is TGTGCCAGCAGTTTATTCGGCAGGGATCAGCCCCAGCATTTT. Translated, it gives CASSLFGRDQPQHF.